One sample yielded the 9 T cell receptor beta chains listed below, sequenced in a study of technical replicates of blood from several donors. Measured with immunoSEQ multiplex PCR; TCRdb has only the in-frame clones, and not every one. Of about 100,000 clones listed, approximately 96% are singletons. Sequenced input: T cells isolated from PBMCs. The receptors stem from a human donor in good health.

The chain has TRBV6-5 and TRBJ2-5, with a tentative D call TRBD2 (6 bases). The J call is in doubt because the DNA end fits TRBJ2-7 better. Germline values: CDR1 MNHEY, CDR2 SVGAGI. This CDR3 is 15 amino acids long. In DNA, the CDR3 is TGTGCCAGCAGTTACTGGCGGGGCTCAGCCTACGAGCAGTACTTC. Protein: CASSYWRGSAYEQYF.

This clone is a singleton in its sample. The V and J genes are TRBV2 and TRBJ2-7; maybe TRBD1 (6 bases). The CDR3 is 15 amino acids. Germline CDR1 SNHLY, CDR2 FYNNEI. V was clipped by 7 bases and J by 3 bases, with 19 bases between them. The CDR3: CASKGSTGGFYEQYF. Written as DNA, the CDR3 is TGTGCCAGCAAAGGGTCGACAGGTGGGTTCTACGAGCAGTACTTC.

The CDR3 is CASSPSGSSGNTIYF. CDR3 DNA sequence: TGCGCCAGCAGCCCCTCGGGGTCCTCTGGAAACACCATATATTTT. V and J are TRBV4-1 and TRBJ1-3; D not certain. Germline CDR1 is MGHRA and CDR2 is YSYEKL. This CDR3 spans 15 amino acids. Trimming removed 4 bases at V and 0 bases at J, with 10 bases between.

This chain connects TRBV6-1 to TRBJ2-7, with a possible D match to TRBD1 (6 bases). The CDR3 sequence is 12 residues long. Germline V gene data show CDR1 as MNHNS and CDR2 as SASEGT. V lost 1 base to trimming and J lost 6 bases, with 7 bases between them. CDR3 sequence reads: CASSEGTVEQYF. The CDR3 bases are TGTGCCAGCAGTGAAGGGACAGTCGAGCAGTACTTC.

The chain links TRBV27 to TRBJ2-4, with TRBD1 matching over 8 bases. J gave up 6 bases and V 4 bases, and 11 bases lay outside the gene matches. CDR1 is MNHEY, CDR2 SMNVEV, per germline (reference sequence). The CDR3 spans 16 residues. For the CDR3, the DNA is TGTGCCAGCAGTTCCACCTCGGGGACAGGATTAAACATTCAGTACTTC. Amino acids: CASSSTSGTGLNIQYF.

The chain joins TRBV5-1 to TRBJ2-1, with TRBD2 identical over 8 bases. This CDR3 has 16 amino acids. V lost 4 bases and J lost 6; bases outside the gene matches: 12. The germline gives CDR1 SGHRS, CDR2 YFSETQ. DNA of the CDR3: TGCGCCAGCAGCCCATCGCCGGGACTAGGAACCAATGAGCAGTTCTTC. Translated: CASSPSPGLGTNEQFF. The full variable domain, its missing parts supplied by reference TRBV5-1 and TRBJ2-1, is KAGVTQTPRYLIKTRGQQVTLSCSPISGHRSVSWYQQTPGQGLQFLFEYFSETQRNKGNFPGRFSGRQFSNSRSEMNVSTLELGDSALYLCASSPSPGLGTNEQFFGPGTRLTVL.

The chain recombines TRBV7-9 with TRBJ2-7, with D unclear. The CDR3 is made up of 13 amino acids. V was clipped by 6 bases and J by 7 bases, with 16 bases between them. The germline CDR1 and CDR2 sequences are SEHNR and FQNEAQ (reference sequence). The CDR3 region is CASSPRVFGEQYF. The DNA of the CDR3 is TGTGCCAGCAGTCCCCGAGTCTTCGGGGAGCAGTACTTC. Looking up the rest from reference TRBV7-9 and TRBJ2-7 gives the full variable domain: DTGVSQNPRHKITKRGQNVTFRCDPISEHNRLYWYRQTLGQGPEFLTYFQNEAQLEKSRLLSDRFSAERPKGSFSTLEIQRTEQGDSAMYLCASSPRVFGEQYFGPGTRLTVT.

DNA for the CDR3: TGTGCCAGCAGCTCCACAGGGTTTGAGCAGTTCTTC. Amino acids: CASSSTGFEQFF. The rearrangement links TRBV7-8 to TRBJ2-1; D might be TRBD1 (6 bases). Trimming left V 4 bases short and J 9 bases short, with 10 bases between. This CDR3 spans 12 amino acids. The germline V gene has CDR1 SGHVS and CDR2 FQNEAQ. The entire variable domain, with the rest obtained from reference TRBV7-8 and TRBJ2-1, is as follows: GAGVSQSPRYKVAKRGQDVALRCDPISGHVSLFWYQQALGQGPEFLTYFQNEAQLDKSGLPSDRFFAERPEGSVSTLKIQRTQQEDSAVYLCASSSTGFEQFFGPGTRLTVL.

The chain employs TRBV2 and TRBJ2-5; D unresolved. Trimming took off 8 bases at V and 1 base at J, with 8 bases between the two ends. Germline V gene data show CDR1 as SNHLY and CDR2 as FYNNEI. CDR3 size: 12 residues. The CDR3 DNA reads as TGTGCCAGCGGTAGCTTCCAAGAGACCCAGTACTTC. It yields the protein CASGSFQETQYF.